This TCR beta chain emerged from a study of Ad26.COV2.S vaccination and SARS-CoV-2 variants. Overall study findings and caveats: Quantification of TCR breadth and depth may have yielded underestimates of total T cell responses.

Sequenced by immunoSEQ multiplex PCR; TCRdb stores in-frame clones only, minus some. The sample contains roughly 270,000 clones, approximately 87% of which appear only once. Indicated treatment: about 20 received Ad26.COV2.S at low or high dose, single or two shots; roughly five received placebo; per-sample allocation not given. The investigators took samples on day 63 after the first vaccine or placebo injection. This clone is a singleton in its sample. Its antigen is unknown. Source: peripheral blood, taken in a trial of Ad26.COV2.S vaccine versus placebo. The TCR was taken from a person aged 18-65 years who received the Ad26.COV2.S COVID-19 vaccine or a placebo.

The CDR3 spells CASSSQGARNGYTF. In DNA form, the CDR3 reads TGTGCCAGCAGTAGTCAGGGGGCGCGAAATGGCTACACCTTC. The V gene is TRBV2, the J gene TRBJ1-2; 8 positions agree with TRBD1. Trimming removed 5 bases from V and 6 bases from J; junction bases left unmatched: 8. The CDR3 length is 14 residues. The germline gives CDR1 SNHLY, CDR2 FYNNEI.